The rows below give T cell receptor beta chains drawn from one sample of a study of T cells after yellow fever vaccination. MiXCR, run by TCRdb on the 5' RACE reads, gives a single entry per CDR3 protein. The sample lists approximately 340,000 distinct CDR3 sequences; roughly 9.4% were seen once. The sequencing here drew on PBMCs, taken on the day of the first yellow fever vaccination. The receptors derive from a man younger than 35 who received the YFV17D yellow fever vaccine. Each CDR3 is given with its conserved first and last residue. D genes are given only for firm matches. Only part of the rows carry a size: once, few, many, or a class if the clone is expanded.

DNA	CDR3	V	J	D	size	length
TGTGCCAGCAGCTTGACCCAGGCTAGAGCCCAGCATTTT	CASSLTQARAQHF	TRBV7-2	TRBJ1-5	.	.	13
TGTGCCAGCAGACCCTACGGGGGGAGGAATGAAAAACTGTTTTTT	CASRPYGGRNEKLFF	TRBV12-3/TRBV12-4	TRBJ1-4	.	.	15
TGTGCCAGATCCAGGGGGTACTACTTTTACACCGGGGAGCTGTTTTTT	CARSRGYYFYTGELFF	TRBV6-1	TRBJ2-2	TRBD1	.	16
TGTGCCAGCAGCGACAACTATGGCTACACCTTC	CASSDNYGYTF	TRBV12-3/TRBV12-4	TRBJ1-2	.	.	11
TGTGCCAGCAACCAAGCAGGGGGTACCGGGGAGCTGTTTTTT	CASNQAGGTGELFF	TRBV3-1	TRBJ2-2	TRBD1	few	14
TGTGCCAGCAGCCCGCAGCGGGGGAGCTCCTACGAGCAGTACTTC	CASSPQRGSSYEQYF	TRBV7-2	TRBJ2-7	TRBD2	.	15
TGTGCCAGCAGCTATCAGGTTCTCTACACTGAAGCTTTCTTT	CASSYQVLYTEAFF	TRBV7-2	TRBJ1-1	.	many	14
TGCGCCAGCAGCTTCGAGTTTGACTACGAGCAGTACTTC	CASSFEFDYEQYF	TRBV5-1	TRBJ2-7	.	.	13
TGTGCCAGCAGCCCGGAGACAGGGTCTGGAAACACCATATATTTT	CASSPETGSGNTIYF	TRBV9	TRBJ1-3	TRBD1	.	15
TGTGCCAGCAGTCTTAGCGGGGGGGCCGACACCGGGGAGCTGTTTTTT	CASSLSGGADTGELFF	TRBV12-3/TRBV12-4	TRBJ2-2	TRBD2	few	16
TGTGCCTGGAGTCAGGTACATACCCTTCTCTACGAGCAGTACTTC	CAWSQVHTLLYEQYF	TRBV30	TRBJ2-7	.	few	15
TGCAGCGTTGTAATTGGAGATACGCAGTATTTT	CSVVIGDTQYF	TRBV29-1	TRBJ2-3	.	many	11
TGTGCCACCAGTGAGTCGGGAGACACCGGCTGGTATTTT	CATSESGDTGWYF	TRBV24-1	TRBJ2-3	.	.	13
TGTGCCAGCACTTTCGGGGGGCCCCAAGAGACCCAGTACTTC	CASTFGGPQETQYF	TRBV12-3/TRBV12-4	TRBJ2-5	.	many	14
TGTGCCAGTAGTAATGACAGGACTCGAGGCACCGGGGAGCTGTTTTTT	CASSNDRTRGTGELFF	TRBV19	TRBJ2-2	.	.	16
TGTGCCAGCAGCCCGAGACGCCTGGGGGCGCGTCCCAATTCACCCCTCCACTTT	CASSPRRLGARPNSPLHF	TRBV7-6	TRBJ1-6	.	few	18
TGTGCCAGCAGTTTTCTGGAGGGGGCTACTGAAGCTTTCTTT	CASSFLEGATEAFF	TRBV12-3/TRBV12-4	TRBJ1-1	TRBD1	many	14
TGTGCCAGCATCCCGGGACAGCAAGAGACCCAGTACTTC	CASIPGQQETQYF	TRBV6-2/TRBV6-3	TRBJ2-5	TRBD1	many	13
TGTGCCAGCAGTTACGGGGGATCAGATACGCAGTATTTT	CASSYGGSDTQYF	TRBV6-5	TRBJ2-3	.	.	13
TGTGCCAGCAGTTACGGGGGGGCAGGACAAGAGACCCAGTACTTC	CASSYGGAGQETQYF	TRBV6-2/TRBV6-3	TRBJ2-5	.	few	15
TGTGCCAGCAGCCGACAGGGAAAGGACTATGGCTACACCTTC	CASSRQGKDYGYTF	TRBV7-9	TRBJ1-2	TRBD1	.	14
TGCGCCAGCAGCGTTACTGAAACCTACGAGCAGTACTTC	CASSVTETYEQYF	TRBV5-1	TRBJ2-7	.	many	13
TGTGCCTCTGGGGGACTGAACACTGAAGCTTTCTTT	CASGGLNTEAFF	TRBV28	TRBJ1-1	.	.	12
TGTGCCAGCTCACCGGGGCGGACTAACACTGAAGCTTTCTTT	CASSPGRTNTEAFF	TRBV18	TRBJ1-1	.	many	14
TGTGCCACCAGCAGAGATTTCCTGGACAGGCCGCACTCCTATAATTCACCCCTCCACTTT	CATSRDFLDRPHSYNSPLHF	TRBV15	TRBJ1-6	TRBD1	many	20
TGCAGTGCTAGAGACACTTCCGGGGGGGCCGTCTGGCAAGAGACCCAGTACTTC	CSARDTSGGAVWQETQYF	TRBV20-1	TRBJ2-5	TRBD2	many	18
TGCGCCAGCAGCCGGACAGTTCGGACGACTAATGAAAAACTGTTTTTT	CASSRTVRTTNEKLFF	TRBV5-1	TRBJ1-4	.	many	16
TGTGCCAGCAGCTGGCGGGTCTCAGAGGAGACCCAGTACTTC	CASSWRVSEETQYF	TRBV7-2	TRBJ2-5	.	many	14
TGTGCCAGTAGTTCGATAATTCATCAGCCCCAGCATTTT	CASSSIIHQPQHF	TRBV19	TRBJ1-5	.	many	13
TGTGCCAGCACCGCCCCTCTAGGACACCCTACCTTC	CASTAPLGHPTF	TRBV12-3/TRBV12-4	TRBJ2-1	.	few	12
TGTGCCAGCAGCCAAGAACGAACTTCCTTCTATGGCTACACCTTC	CASSQERTSFYGYTF	TRBV4-2	TRBJ1-2	.	few	15
TGCAGCGTTGAAGGCCCCCTGGGGTGGACAGGGGGCAATTGGGCCCAGTACTTC	CSVEGPLGWTGGNWAQYF	TRBV29-1	TRBJ2-5	TRBD1	many	18
TGTGCCAGCAGCCCCTCGGGTAGCACAGATACGCAGTATTTT	CASSPSGSTDTQYF	TRBV7-3	TRBJ2-3	.	many	14
TGTGCCAGCAGCGTCGGGGGGTATAATGAAAAACAGTTTTTT	CASSVGGYNEKQFF	TRBV7-2	TRBJ1-4	.	.	14
TGTGCCAGCAGCCCGCAACCGGGGACAGGACTAGCGGGTGAGCAGTTCTTC	CASSPQPGTGLAGEQFF	TRBV4-2	TRBJ2-1	TRBD2	few	17
TGTGCCAGCAGCTCCCGGGACAGGGACCCCGGGGAGCTGTTTTTT	CASSSRDRDPGELFF	TRBV5-4	TRBJ2-2	TRBD1	few	15
TGTGCCAGCAGCCAATACGGACAGGGGCGGGCCGGGGAGCTGTTTTTT	CASSQYGQGRAGELFF	TRBV3-1	TRBJ2-2	TRBD1	few	16
TGTGCCAGCAGCTTCAGTCGGTCCGGAGATACGCAGTATTTT	CASSFSRSGDTQYF	TRBV5-5	TRBJ2-3	.	few	14
TGTGCCAGCACCAAAGCGGCGGTTGGTGAAAAACTGTTTTTT	CASTKAAVGEKLFF	TRBV7-2	TRBJ1-4	.	many	14
TGTGCCAGCAGTCCGAGGGCAGGGGATACGCAGTATTTT	CASSPRAGDTQYF	TRBV2	TRBJ2-3	.	few	13
TGTGCCAGCAGCCTCGCGGGGGCCTATCCCACAGATACGCAGTATTTT	CASSLAGAYPTDTQYF	TRBV3-1	TRBJ2-3	.	.	16
TGTGCCAGCAGCGATCCGGGACTAGCAATGAATACGCAGTATTTT	CASSDPGLAMNTQYF	TRBV7-2	TRBJ2-3	TRBD2	many	15
TGTGCCTGGAGTGGGACAGCAAACACTGAAGCTTTCTTT	CAWSGTANTEAFF	TRBV30	TRBJ1-1	.	many	13
TGCGCCAGCAGCCAAGATCCAGGGACCCAAGAGTCCCAGTACTTC	CASSQDPGTQESQYF	TRBV4-1	TRBJ2-5	.	few	15
TGCGCCAGCAGCTCAACAGGGATCCAAGAGACCCAGTACTTC	CASSSTGIQETQYF	TRBV5-1	TRBJ2-5	.	.	14
TGCGCCAGCAGCTTGGGTCCCGGGTACTCCTACAATGAGCAGTTCTTC	CASSLGPGYSYNEQFF	TRBV5-1	TRBJ2-1	.	.	16
TGCGCCAGCGAGGGACTAGGGGCAGATACGCAGTATTTT	CASEGLGADTQYF	TRBV5-1	TRBJ2-3	TRBD2	many	13
TGTGCCAGCAGTTTTGGGGGTAGGGGGAGGGATGGCTACACCTTC	CASSFGGRGRDGYTF	TRBV28	TRBJ1-2	.	many	15
TGCGCCAGCAGCAGGGACAGGGGTGTTAGGGGCACAGATACGCAGTATTTT	CASSRDRGVRGTDTQYF	TRBV5-1	TRBJ2-3	TRBD1	many	17
TGCAGTGCTGACCTGACAGGGGGAGCCAAAAACATTCAGTACTTC	CSADLTGGAKNIQYF	TRBV20-1	TRBJ2-4	TRBD1	few	15
TGCGCCAGCAGCCTGGGAGGAACCCGATACAATGAGCAGTTCTTC	CASSLGGTRYNEQFF	TRBV4-1	TRBJ2-1	.	.	15